A single sample is the source of the 20 T cell receptor beta chains below, sequenced in a study of blood T cell repertoires in COVID-19. TCRdb's table, derived via immunoSEQ multiplex PCR, lists solely in-frame clones and lacks some. In the table there are about 400,000 clones, just under 90% of which are singletons. Sequenced sample: PBMCs or T cells enriched from blood (not recorded which). All receptors come from a woman in her fifties or sixties who had recovered from COVID-19.

The V and J genes are TRBV6-5 and TRBJ2-2, with D perhaps TRBD2 (6 bases). The length of the CDR3 is 14 residues. CDR1 is MNHEY, CDR2 SVGAGI, per germline. The V and J ends lost 5 bases and 4 bases respectively, with 11 bases between them. The CDR3 DNA sequence: TGTGCCAGCAGTACGGGACTGATCACCGGGGAGCTGTTTTTT. It codes for CASSTGLITGELFF.

The genes are TRBV5-1 and TRBJ1-2, with D possibly matching TRBD1 (6 bases). Germline CDR1 reads SGHRS; CDR2 reads YFSETQ. V dropped 2 bases and J dropped 7 bases, with 15 bases sitting between them. The CDR3 has 14 amino acids. The chain's CDR3 is CASSLQGSDGGYTF. In DNA form, the CDR3 reads TGCGCCAGCAGCTTACAGGGTAGTGATGGTGGCTACACCTTC.

The chain carries TRBV7-8 and TRBJ1-2, with D possibly being TRBD1 (5 bases). Germline lookup yields CDR1 SGHVS and CDR2 FQNEAQ. Trimming left V 5 bases short and J 8 bases short, with 27 bases between. The CDR3 is 17 amino acids. This CDR3 reads CASSLGELGIRSGGYTF. The CDR3 DNA reads TGTGCCAGCAGCCTCGGAGAGTTGGGTATTAGGTCAGGGGGCTACACCTTC.

The chain recombines TRBV3-1 (or the pseudogene TRBV3-2) with TRBJ2-7; TRBD1 aligns across 8 bases. V gave up 4 bases and J gave up 5 bases; unmatched junction bases: 10. The length of the CDR3 is 15 residues. Germline V gene data show CDR1 as LGHDT and CDR2 as YNNKEL (reference sequence). CDR3 nucleotides: TGTGCCAGCAGCCGTCGGACAGGGCCAGGGGACGAGCAGTACTTC. It yields the protein CASSRRTGPGDEQYF.

The J gene is TRBJ1-6, the V gene TRBV18, with 7 positions matching TRBD1. V shed 6 bases, J shed 7 bases, and the junction held 9 bases outside the gene matches. The CDR3 length is 15 residues. The germline V gene encodes CDR1 KGHSH and CDR2 LQKENI. The CDR3 DNA reads TGTGCCAGCTCCCTAACCGGGACAGACAATTCACCCCTCCACTTT. The encoded protein is CASSLTGTDNSPLHF. The full variable domain, with the rest looked up from reference TRBV18 and TRBJ1-6, is NAGVMQNPRHLVRRRGQEARLRCSPMKGHSHVYWYRQLPEEGLKFMVYLQKENIIDESGMPKERFSAEFPKEGPSILRIQQVVRGDSAAYFCASSLTGTDNSPLHFGNGTRLTVT.

In this sample, this clone turned up a few times. This specimen includes other DNA sequences encoding the same CDR3. The chain joins TRBV28 to TRBJ1-4; tentatively, D is TRBD1 (6 bases). The CDR3 runs to 14 residues. V was pared by 6 bases and J by 3 bases, with 11 bases between. Germline-derived CDR1 and CDR2 are MDHEN and SYDVKM. DNA of the CDR3: TGTGCCAGCAGCGTACAGGGATCTAATGAAAAACTGTTTTTT. It codes for CASSVQGSNEKLFF.

This CDR3 reads CASSVRTAYQETQYF. CDR3 in DNA: TGTGCCAGCAGTGTCCGGACAGCTTACCAAGAGACCCAGTACTTC. The rearrangement links TRBV11-1 to TRBJ2-5; a possible D gene is TRBD1 (6 bases). This CDR3 is built from 15 residues. Trimming took 6 bases from V and 0 from J, leaving 14 bases between them. The germline CDR1 and CDR2 sequences are SGHAT and FQDESV (reference sequence).

The sample holds a few counts of this clone. The CDR3 spells CASRIYRGQGTSPLHF. The CDR3 DNA follows: TGTGCCAGCAGGATTTATCGGGGACAGGGAACTTCACCCCTCCACTTT. This chain links TRBV2 with TRBJ1-6, with 9 bases fitting TRBD1. The germline gives CDR1 SNHLY, CDR2 FYNNEI. This CDR3 is 16 amino acids long. V lost 6 bases and J lost 9; bases outside the gene matches: 12. Looking up the rest from reference TRBV2 and TRBJ1-6 gives the full variable domain: EPEVTQTPSHQVTQMGQEVILRCVPISNHLYFYWYRQILGQKVEFLVSFYNNEISEKSEIFDDQFSVERPDGSNFTLKIRSTKLEDSAMYFCASRIYRGQGTSPLHFGNGTRLTVT.

This clone occurred a few times. The chain combines TRBV9 with TRBJ1-1; unclear D gene. V was clipped by 1 base and J by 6 bases, with 10 bases between them. This CDR3 has 13 residues. Per the germline V gene, CDR1 is SGDLS and CDR2 is YYNGEE. CDR3 residues: CASSVPGKAEAFF. The DNA of the CDR3 is TGTGCCAGCAGCGTACCGGGAAAGGCTGAAGCTTTCTTT.

V and J are TRBV18 and TRBJ2-5, with 10 nucleotides matching TRBD2. Per germline, CDR1 KGHSH and CDR2 LQKENI. J lost 3 bases, V lost 4 bases, and 11 bases had no gene match. CDR3 length: 17 amino acids. CDR3 in DNA: TGTGCCAGCTCACACTCCCCGAGCGGGGGGGTTAAAGAGACCCAGTACTTC. It yields the protein CASSHSPSGGVKETQYF.

The rearrangement links TRBV29-1 to TRBJ1-2; 8 nucleotides line up with TRBD1. Trimming at V came to 1 base and at J to 4 bases, leaving 2 bases not matched to a gene. The length of the CDR3 is 13 residues. Germline CDR1 and CDR2: SQVTM and ANQGSEA. CDR3 nucleotide sequence: TGCAGCGTTGAAGGGGGGACAGGCTATGGCTACACCTTC. It yields the protein CSVEGGTGYGYTF.

This clone was seen at least ten times. The gene calls are TRBV28 and TRBJ2-2; 11 nucleotides agree with TRBD2. CDR1 and CDR2 from the germline V gene are MDHEN and SYDVKM. CDR3 size: 17 residues. The V segment lost 1 base and the J segment 4 bases; nucleotides outside the gene matches: 5. CDR3 DNA sequence: TGTGCCAGCAGTTTATTTAGCGGGGGGGCAGTCACCGGGGAGCTGTTTTTT. Translation gives CASSLFSGGAVTGELFF.

The chain is built from TRBV7-6 and TRBJ2-7; 8 bases align to TRBD2. There are 16 residues in the CDR3. Trimming removed 4 bases from V and 1 base from J; junction bases left unmatched: 9. Looked up from germline, CDR1 is SGHVS and CDR2 is FNYEAQ. The CDR3 is CASSSPGLALSYEQYF. The DNA of the CDR3 is TGTGCCAGCAGCTCCCCCGGACTAGCTCTGTCCTACGAGCAGTACTTC.

This rearrangement joins TRBV6-5 to TRBJ2-7; 7 nucleotides align to TRBD1. This CDR3 has 15 residues. From germline, CDR1 is MNHEY and CDR2 SVGAGI. Trimming removed 0 bases from V and 2 bases from J; junction bases left unmatched: 4. This CDR3 is CASSYSGGHTYEQYF. The CDR3, as DNA: TGTGCCAGCAGTTACTCAGGGGGCCACACCTACGAGCAGTACTTC.

This clone has more than one count but fewer than ten. The J gene is TRBJ2-1, the V gene TRBV7-8; D might be TRBD2 (7 bases). Trimming cost V 6 bases and J 7 bases, with 19 bases left between them. Germline CDR1 SGHVS, CDR2 FQNEAQ. The CDR3 length is 15 residues. The CDR3 sequence: CASSMGGGAQNEQFF. The CDR3, as DNA: TGTGCCAGCAGTATGGGAGGGGGGGCTCAAAATGAGCAGTTCTTC.

V gene TRBV7-9 combines with J gene TRBJ1-2, with 7 bases that match TRBD1. The CDR3 length is 14 residues. Trimming took 5 bases from V and 5 from J; bases not matched to a gene: 8. Germline V gene lookup returns CDR1 SEHNR and CDR2 FQNEAQ (reference sequence). The CDR3 DNA reads as TGTGCCAGCAGCCTGATTGGGACAGCGTATGGCTACACCTTC. It specifies CASSLIGTAYGYTF.

This CDR3 is CASSQEAGSSGNTIYF. Here the CDR3 DNA reads TGTGCCAGCAGCCAAGAGGCGGGGAGCTCTGGAAACACCATATATTTT. The chain is built from TRBV3-1 (or the pseudogene TRBV3-2) and TRBJ1-3, with no clear D. V was trimmed by 0 bases and J by 0 bases, leaving 9 bases between them. Germline values: CDR1 LGHDT, CDR2 YNNKEL (reference sequence). This CDR3 contains 16 residues.

V and J are TRBV4-2 and TRBJ2-7, with 9 bases identical to TRBD1. Germline V CDR1 and CDR2: LGHNA, YNFKEQ. J was trimmed by 2 bases and V by 0 bases; bases with no gene match: 2. This CDR3 has 15 residues. In DNA form, the CDR3 reads TGTGCCAGCAGCCAAGAGTACAGGGGGCCCTACGAGCAGTACTTC. Translating gives CASSQEYRGPYEQYF.

The J gene is TRBJ2-1, the V gene TRBV7-3, with 9 bases fitting TRBD2. The V gene end was trimmed by 2 bases and the J gene end by 3 bases; junction bases not matched to a gene: 5. Per the germline V gene, CDR1 is SGHTA and CDR2 is FQGTGA. CDR3 length: 16 amino acids. The CDR3 region is CASSLAAAGGYNEQFF. The CDR3 DNA follows: TGTGCCAGCAGCTTAGCAGCAGCGGGGGGCTACAATGAGCAGTTCTTC.

The genes are TRBV10-3 and TRBJ1-2; D is undetermined. CDR3 length: 17 amino acids. The V end lost 10 bases, the J end lost 3 bases, and 27 bases lay between the germline ends. CDR1 is ENHRY, CDR2 SYGVKD, per germline. CDR3 sequence: CATLSPSRLRSDYGYTF. The CDR3 coding sequence is TGTGCCACCCTAAGCCCCTCCAGGCTCCGCTCCGACTATGGCTACACCTTC.